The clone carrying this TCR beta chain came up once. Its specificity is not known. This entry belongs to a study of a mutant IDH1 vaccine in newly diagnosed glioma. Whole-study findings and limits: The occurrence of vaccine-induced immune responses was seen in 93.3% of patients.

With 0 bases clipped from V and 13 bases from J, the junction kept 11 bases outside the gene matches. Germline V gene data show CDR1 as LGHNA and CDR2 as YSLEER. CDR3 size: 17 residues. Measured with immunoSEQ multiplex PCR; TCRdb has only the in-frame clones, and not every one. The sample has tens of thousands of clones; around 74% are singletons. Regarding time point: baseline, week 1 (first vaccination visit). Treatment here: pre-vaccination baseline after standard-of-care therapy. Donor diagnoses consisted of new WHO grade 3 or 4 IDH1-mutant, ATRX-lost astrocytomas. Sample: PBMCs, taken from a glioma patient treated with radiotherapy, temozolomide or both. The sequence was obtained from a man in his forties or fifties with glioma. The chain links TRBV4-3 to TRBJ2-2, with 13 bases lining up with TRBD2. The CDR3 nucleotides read TGCGCCAGCAGCCAAGATCCCACTAGCGGGGGGGCAGTTGGGCTGTTTTTT. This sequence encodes CASSQDPTSGGAVGLFF.